One sample yielded the 19 T cell receptor beta chains listed below, sequenced in a study of T-cell memory formation after mild COVID-19. From the 5' RACE reads, TCRdb called clonotypes with MiXCR, one entry per CDR3 protein. The table records under 150,000 distinct CDR3 sequences, roughly 15% of them present only once. Sequenced input: PBMCs or a T cell subset sorted from them (not recorded which). These receptors were taken from an adult woman who had mild COVID-19 (a few samples of this study predate the infection). Cell type and time point are not known.

This clonotype was counted between two and nine times. V is TRBV29-1 and J is TRBJ2-3; a possible D gene is TRBD1 (5 bases). V was shortened by 6 bases and J by 6 bases, with 19 bases between the two germline ends. The CDR3 extends over 14 amino acids. CDR1 SQVTM and CDR2 ANQGSEA come from the germline V gene. In DNA form, the CDR3 reads TGCAGCGTAGACTCAGGGTTAACGAAGGATACGCAGTATTTT. Its protein product is CSVDSGLTKDTQYF.

This clonotype appeared a few times. This chain joins TRBV29-1 and TRBJ1-3; 9 nucleotides match TRBD1. This CDR3 has 18 residues. V shed 4 bases, J shed 1 base, and the junction held 14 bases outside the gene matches. Looked up from germline, CDR1 is SQVTM and CDR2 is ANQGSEA. Here the CDR3 DNA reads TGCAGCGTTGCAGTGGGCCCAGCCGGGACAGGGTCTGGAAACACCATATATTTT. It is translated as CSVAVGPAGTGSGNTIYF.

The sample holds a few counts of this clonotype. This chain joins TRBV11-2 and TRBJ2-3; D is unclear. This CDR3 region has 10 residues. CDR1 is SGHAT, CDR2 FQNNGV, per germline. V was cut by 5 bases and J by 7 bases, with 4 bases left in between. The DNA of the CDR3 is TGTGCCAGCAGCCTTAATACGCAGTATTTT. Encoded protein: CASSLNTQYF.

The rearrangement joins TRBV14 to TRBJ2-3; TRBD1 might be the D (6 bases). Germline lookup yields CDR1 SGHDN and CDR2 FVKESK. V was clipped by 4 bases and J by 6 bases, with 8 bases between them. CDR3 length: 12 amino acids. The CDR3 DNA reads TGTGCCAGCAGCCGACAGGCGGATACGCAGTATTTT. Protein product: CASSRQADTQYF.

This clonotype showed up just a few times. The chain links TRBV11-2 to TRBJ2-1; D is unclear. V was shortened by 1 base and J by 8 bases, with 9 bases between the two germline ends. Germline assignment: CDR1 SGHAT and CDR2 FQNNGV. This CDR3 contains 13 residues. The CDR3 bases are TGTGCCAGCAGCTTAGGTCAGTTCGATGAGCAGTTCTTC. Protein product: CASSLGQFDEQFF.

This clonotype was detected a few times. The junction shows a germline mismatch at one end, possibly a read error. This chain joins TRBV27 and TRBJ2-1; TRBD2 agrees at 8 bases. The CDR3 covers 15 residues. The germline V gene encodes CDR1 MNHEY and CDR2 SMNVEV (reference sequence). The CDR3 is CASSLLGGGYNEQFF. The CDR3 DNA is TGCGCCAGCAGTTTATTGGGCGGGGGGTACAATGAGCAGTTCTTC.

The chain combines TRBV7-8 with TRBJ1-1; D is perhaps TRBD1 (5 bases). The V and J ends lost 1 base and 5 bases respectively, with 11 bases between them. Germline CDR1 is SGHVS and CDR2 is FQNEAQ. The length of the CDR3 is 14 residues. The CDR3 reads CASSLGAGHTEAFF. CDR3 bases: TGTGCCAGCAGCTTAGGGGCAGGGCATACTGAAGCTTTCTTT. Full variable domain (remainder filled in from reference TRBV7-8 and TRBJ1-1): GAGVSQSPRYKVAKRGQDVALRCDPISGHVSLFWYQQALGQGPEFLTYFQNEAQLDKSGLPSDRFFAERPEGSVSTLKIQRTQQEDSAVYLCASSLGAGHTEAFFGQGTRLTVV.

There are a few counts of this clonotype. The chain combines TRBV2 with TRBJ2-7; 7 nucleotides match TRBD2. V shed 6 bases and J 0 bases; nucleotides not matched to a gene: 11. The CDR3 is 16 residues long. Germline loops: CDR1 SNHLY, CDR2 FYNNEI. CDR3 sequence: CASSAQLATRSYEQYF. The CDR3 DNA reads as TGTGCCAGCAGCGCCCAACTAGCGACCCGCTCCTACGAGCAGTACTTC.

This clonotype came up a few times. The chain recombines TRBV29-1 with TRBJ2-7; 10 bases fit TRBD2. The germline V gene has CDR1 SQVTM and CDR2 ANQGSEA. This CDR3 region has 14 residues. V shed 4 bases, J shed 6 bases, and the junction held 9 bases outside the gene matches. The CDR3 sequence: CSVASLAGNVEQYF. The CDR3 coding sequence is TGCAGCGTTGCCTCACTAGCGGGAAACGTCGAGCAGTACTTC.

This clonotype has just a few counts. The chain has TRBV27 and TRBJ1-2, with 12 bases that match TRBD1. The germline V gene has CDR1 MNHEY and CDR2 SMNVEV (reference sequence). This CDR3 has 14 residues. V was clipped by 2 bases and J by 8 bases; unmatched bases: 3. The CDR3 region is CASSLMGQGAGYTF. For the CDR3, the DNA is TGTGCCAGCAGTTTAATGGGACAGGGGGCAGGCTACACCTTC.

The chain uses TRBV10-2 and TRBJ2-7, with D tentatively TRBD1 (5 bases). The V gene's germline CDR1 is WSHSY and CDR2 SAAADI. This CDR3 is 14 amino acids long. Trimming shortened V by 2 bases and J by 5 bases, and 13 bases separated the two germline ends. CDR3 sequence: CASSEGSGWDEQYF. As DNA, the CDR3 is TGCGCCAGCAGTGAGGGTTCAGGGTGGGACGAGCAGTACTTC.

This clonotype was observed many times. The gene calls are TRBV24-1 and TRBJ2-1; possibly TRBD1 for D (6 bases). CDR1 and CDR2 from the germline V gene are KGHDR and SFDVKD. V lost 2 bases and J lost 6, with 10 bases in between. CDR3 length: 14 amino acids. CDR3 region: CATSDWAGANEQFF. The CDR3 coding sequence is TGTGCCACCAGTGATTGGGCAGGGGCCAATGAGCAGTTCTTC.

There are a few counts of this clonotype. V usage is TRBV10-3 and J usage is TRBJ2-4, with 7 bases fitting TRBD2. J was trimmed by 0 bases and V by 2 bases; bases with no gene match: 7. The CDR3 loop spans 17 amino acids. Germline V gives CDR1 ENHRY, CDR2 SYGVKD. This chain's CDR3 is CAISEGAGILAKNIQYF. The CDR3 DNA reads as TGTGCCATCAGTGAGGGAGCGGGAATACTAGCCAAAAACATTCAGTACTTC.

This clonotype has a handful of counts. V and J are TRBV6-5 and TRBJ2-7; TRBD1 agrees at 7 bases. The CDR3 spans 16 residues. The J segment lost 2 bases and the V segment lost 2 bases, leaving 9 bases of the junction unmatched. Germline V gene sequence: CDR1 MNHEY, CDR2 SVGAGI. The CDR3 DNA reads TGTGCCAGCAGTTACCAAGAGGGGGCAAGGACCTACGAGCAGTACTTC. It codes for CASSYQEGARTYEQYF.

The rearrangement links TRBV10-3 to TRBJ2-7; 7 positions match TRBD2. The CDR3 spans 15 residues. In germline, CDR1 is ENHRY, CDR2 SYGVKD. V trimming: 4 bases; J trimming: 4 bases; junction bases outside the gene matches: 10. The CDR3, as DNA: TGTGCCATCAGTGGTGGATCCGGGGGGAGATACGAGCAGTACTTC. Its translation: CAISGGSGGRYEQYF.

The sample holds many counts of this clonotype. The CDR3 DNA reads as TGTGCCAGCAGCTTGAACGGGTTGGGCACAGATACGCAGTATTTT. Its protein product is CASSLNGLGTDTQYF. This chain links TRBV5-6 with TRBJ2-3; no clear D. CDR1 SGHDT and CDR2 YYEEEE come from the germline V gene. This CDR3 is 15 amino acids long. V was cut by 1 base and J by 1 base, with 10 bases left in between.

This clonotype was seen more than once but under ten times. The chain couples TRBV6-2 or TRBV6-3 to TRBJ2-6; 8 bases match TRBD1. The length of the CDR3 is 18 residues. Germline V gene lookup returns CDR1 MNHEY and CDR2 SVGEGT. With 6 bases clipped from V and 2 bases from J, the junction kept 12 bases outside the gene matches. The CDR3 is CASSTARKTGAGANVLTF. The DNA for the CDR3 is TGTGCCAGCAGCACAGCGAGAAAGACAGGGGCTGGGGCCAACGTCCTGACTTTC.

This chain connects TRBV29-1 to TRBJ2-2, with 7 bases fitting TRBD1. J was trimmed by 4 bases and V by 7 bases; bases with no gene match: 3. This CDR3 contains 12 residues. Germline CDR1 SQVTM, CDR2 ANQGSEA. The CDR3 nucleotides read TGCAGCGCCGACAGGGTCACCGGGGAGCTGTTTTTT. It codes for CSADRVTGELFF.

This clonotype was counted a few times. The chain employs TRBV7-9 and TRBJ1-2, with TRBD1 as a possible D gene (6 bases). The germline gives CDR1 SEHNR, CDR2 FQNEAQ (reference sequence). The CDR3 runs to 15 residues. Between the trimmed V and J ends, which lost 5 bases and 4 bases, there was a span of 17 bases. Here the CDR3 DNA reads TGTGCCAGCAGCCTAGGGAACAGGGTAACCTATGGCTACACCTTC. The encoded protein is CASSLGNRVTYGYTF.